One and the same sample provided the 3 T cell receptor beta chains below, sequenced in a study of shared clonotypes between healthy human individuals. Sequenced by immunoSEQ multiplex PCR; TCRdb stores in-frame clones only, minus some. The table lists some 690,000 clones, roughly 91% of them singletons, with about a third in the top ten. What was sequenced was memory CD8+ T cells from PBMCs. Subset here: CD45RO+ cells pooled with CCR7-negative TemRA cells. These receptors were collected from a young man in good health. Some clones in this sample may be carry-over from other donors' samples.

CDR3 bases: TGTGCCAGCAGAACTTCCCGGGACAGAGCCTACGAGCAGTACTTC. Protein sequence: CASRTSRDRAYEQYF. This chain links TRBV28 with TRBJ2-7, with 7 nucleotides matching TRBD1. The germline CDR1 and CDR2 sequences are MDHEN and SYDVKM. The CDR3 has 15 residues. Trimming removed 6 bases from V and 2 bases from J; junction bases left unmatched: 10.

The V and J genes are TRBV28 and TRBJ2-5; D is perhaps TRBD2 (6 bases). The germline V gene has CDR1 MDHEN and CDR2 SYDVKM. The CDR3 length is 15 residues. The ends were cut back, 3 bases at V and 1 base at J, with 12 bases in the middle. The CDR3 loop is CASSFEGLPQETQYF. CDR3 bases: TGTGCCAGCAGTTTTGAAGGACTACCCCAAGAGACCCAGTACTTC.

This clone was seen a handful of times. This chain links TRBV4-3 with TRBJ1-1, with D uncertain. The CDR3 consists of 15 residues. Germline CDR1 LGHNA, CDR2 YSLEER. With 4 bases removed from V and 4 bases from J, the gap between germline ends came to 16 bases. The CDR3 sequence: CASSPWPWDGTEAFF. Written as DNA, the CDR3 is TGCGCCAGCAGCCCTTGGCCCTGGGATGGCACTGAAGCTTTCTTT.